The 10 T cell receptor beta chains given below trace back to one sample, sequenced in a study of vaccination effects on CD4 cells after COVID-19. Within the ViraFEST assay, antigen-specific CD4+ T cells underwent expansion with viral peptide pools prior to sequencing. When around 9 days of culture had elapsed, CD4+ T cells were isolated. All vaccine recipients tested negative for nucleocapsid antibodies and had never contracted SARS-CoV-2 infection. These TCRs' antigens remain unknown. The repertoire was sequenced with immunoSEQ multiplex PCR; TCRdb's copy has only in-frame clones and lacks some. The table has nearly 35,000 clones, approximately 73% seen once; the top ten hold around 25%. Source: CD4+ T cells from PBMCs cultured with HCoV-OC43 spike peptides, taken before COVID-19 vaccination. Noted subset: HCoV-OC43 spike overlapping peptide pool stimulation. Receptor source: a human donor who received a COVID-19 vaccine.

V is TRBV7-2 and J is TRBJ1-5, with D possibly matching TRBD1 (5 bases). The germline CDR1 and CDR2 sequences are SGHTA and FQGNSA. V lost 2 bases and J 3 bases, leaving 11 bases between the germline ends. The CDR3 sequence is 15 residues long. This chain's CDR3 is CASSLRGGINQPQHF. CDR3 nucleotide sequence: TGTGCCAGCAGCTTACGGGGGGGAATCAATCAGCCCCAGCATTTT. Looking up the rest from reference TRBV7-2 and TRBJ1-5 gives the full variable domain: GAGVSQSPSNKVTEKGKDVELRCDPISGHTALYWYRQSLGQGLEFLIYFQGNSAPDKSGLPSDRFSAERTGGSVSTLTIQRTQQEDSAVYLCASSLRGGINQPQHFGDGTRLSIL.

The CDR3 DNA reads as TGTGCCAGCAGTTTAAACAGGGCCTCTGGAAACACCATATATTTT. Residues: CASSLNRASGNTIYF. The chain couples TRBV27 to TRBJ1-3, with D perhaps matching TRBD1 (6 bases). Germline V CDR1 and CDR2: MNHEY, SMNVEV (reference sequence). Trimming cost V 2 bases and J 0 bases, with 8 bases left between them. CDR3 length: 15 residues.

This clone has only one observation. V is TRBV11-2 and J is TRBJ1-6, with D tentatively TRBD1 (6 bases). The germline V gene encodes CDR1 SGHAT and CDR2 FQNNGV. The V end was cut by 5 bases, the J end by 5 bases, with 19 bases between. The CDR3 is made up of 17 amino acids. The CDR3 sequence is CASSLSVGGADNSPLHF. The DNA for the CDR3 is TGTGCCAGCAGCCTGAGCGTGGGGGGCGCGGATAATTCACCCCTCCACTTT.

This clone was observed a single time. This chain uses TRBV12-3 or TRBV12-4 with TRBJ1-5; D remains unclear. This CDR3 contains 13 residues. Trimming shortened V by 6 bases and J by 4 bases, and 10 bases separated the two germline ends. CDR3 sequence (DNA): TGTGCCAGCAGGGTAGACTGGAATCAGCCCCAGCATTTT. It yields the protein CASRVDWNQPQHF.

This clone was detected once. The rearrangement joins TRBV5-6 to TRBJ1-6; the match to TRBD1 covers 8 bases. The CDR3 extends over 18 amino acids. V trimming: 4 bases; J trimming: 2 bases; junction bases outside the gene matches: 11. Germline lookup yields CDR1 SGHDT and CDR2 YYEEEE. The CDR3 nucleotides are TGTGCCAGCAGCCGAGACAGGGGAAAATATGCCTATAATTCACCCCTCCACTTT. This gives the protein CASSRDRGKYAYNSPLHF.

The chain couples TRBV28 to TRBJ2-7, with TRBD2 identical over 9 bases. The CDR3 has 14 amino acids. Germline CDR1 MDHEN, CDR2 SYDVKM. The trim removed 6 bases at V and 2 bases at J, leaving 5 bases unmatched. The CDR3 loop is CASRSSGTTYEQYF. The CDR3 DNA reads as TGTGCCAGCAGGTCTAGCGGGACTACCTACGAGCAGTACTTC.

The CDR3 nucleotides read TGTGCCAGCTCACCCCAGGAGTGGAACACCGGGGAGCTGTTTTTT. Translated, it gives CASSPQEWNTGELFF. The rearrangement links TRBV18 to TRBJ2-2, with unresolved D. In germline, CDR1 is KGHSH, CDR2 LQKENI. The germline V and J ends were trimmed by 3 bases and 1 base, with 9 bases remaining between them. This CDR3 has 15 residues.

This chain links TRBV2 with TRBJ1-1, with D perhaps matching TRBD1 (6 bases). V was clipped by 4 bases and J by 4 bases, with 16 bases between them. Germline CDR1 and CDR2: SNHLY and FYNNEI. The CDR3 consists of 15 residues. The CDR3 DNA follows: TGTGCCAGCAGTGGGGGGCGGCTAAAGACCACTGAAGCTTTCTTT. It yields the protein CASSGGRLKTTEAFF.

V and J are TRBV11-2 and TRBJ2-1; D perhaps matches TRBD2 (6 bases). Germline V lookup: CDR1 SGHAT, CDR2 FQNNGV. The CDR3 length is 17 residues. Trimming removed 0 bases at V and 3 bases at J, with 15 bases between. In nucleotides, the CDR3 is TGTGCCAGCAGCTTAGATCGATCGGGAGCTTTCTACAATGAGCAGTTCTTC. The encoded protein is CASSLDRSGAFYNEQFF.

This clone was observed once. The V gene is TRBV19, the J gene TRBJ1-1, with 7 bases matching TRBD1. The CDR3 contains 18 residues. Germline V gene lookup returns CDR1 LNHDA and CDR2 SQIVND (reference sequence). The V gene end was trimmed by 5 bases and the J gene end by 8 bases; junction bases not matched to a gene: 23. The CDR3 DNA follows: TGTGCCAGTAGTCCGCGACCGGACAGGATGGGGAACTTGAGAGAAGCTTTCTTT. Its protein product is CASSPRPDRMGNLREAFF.